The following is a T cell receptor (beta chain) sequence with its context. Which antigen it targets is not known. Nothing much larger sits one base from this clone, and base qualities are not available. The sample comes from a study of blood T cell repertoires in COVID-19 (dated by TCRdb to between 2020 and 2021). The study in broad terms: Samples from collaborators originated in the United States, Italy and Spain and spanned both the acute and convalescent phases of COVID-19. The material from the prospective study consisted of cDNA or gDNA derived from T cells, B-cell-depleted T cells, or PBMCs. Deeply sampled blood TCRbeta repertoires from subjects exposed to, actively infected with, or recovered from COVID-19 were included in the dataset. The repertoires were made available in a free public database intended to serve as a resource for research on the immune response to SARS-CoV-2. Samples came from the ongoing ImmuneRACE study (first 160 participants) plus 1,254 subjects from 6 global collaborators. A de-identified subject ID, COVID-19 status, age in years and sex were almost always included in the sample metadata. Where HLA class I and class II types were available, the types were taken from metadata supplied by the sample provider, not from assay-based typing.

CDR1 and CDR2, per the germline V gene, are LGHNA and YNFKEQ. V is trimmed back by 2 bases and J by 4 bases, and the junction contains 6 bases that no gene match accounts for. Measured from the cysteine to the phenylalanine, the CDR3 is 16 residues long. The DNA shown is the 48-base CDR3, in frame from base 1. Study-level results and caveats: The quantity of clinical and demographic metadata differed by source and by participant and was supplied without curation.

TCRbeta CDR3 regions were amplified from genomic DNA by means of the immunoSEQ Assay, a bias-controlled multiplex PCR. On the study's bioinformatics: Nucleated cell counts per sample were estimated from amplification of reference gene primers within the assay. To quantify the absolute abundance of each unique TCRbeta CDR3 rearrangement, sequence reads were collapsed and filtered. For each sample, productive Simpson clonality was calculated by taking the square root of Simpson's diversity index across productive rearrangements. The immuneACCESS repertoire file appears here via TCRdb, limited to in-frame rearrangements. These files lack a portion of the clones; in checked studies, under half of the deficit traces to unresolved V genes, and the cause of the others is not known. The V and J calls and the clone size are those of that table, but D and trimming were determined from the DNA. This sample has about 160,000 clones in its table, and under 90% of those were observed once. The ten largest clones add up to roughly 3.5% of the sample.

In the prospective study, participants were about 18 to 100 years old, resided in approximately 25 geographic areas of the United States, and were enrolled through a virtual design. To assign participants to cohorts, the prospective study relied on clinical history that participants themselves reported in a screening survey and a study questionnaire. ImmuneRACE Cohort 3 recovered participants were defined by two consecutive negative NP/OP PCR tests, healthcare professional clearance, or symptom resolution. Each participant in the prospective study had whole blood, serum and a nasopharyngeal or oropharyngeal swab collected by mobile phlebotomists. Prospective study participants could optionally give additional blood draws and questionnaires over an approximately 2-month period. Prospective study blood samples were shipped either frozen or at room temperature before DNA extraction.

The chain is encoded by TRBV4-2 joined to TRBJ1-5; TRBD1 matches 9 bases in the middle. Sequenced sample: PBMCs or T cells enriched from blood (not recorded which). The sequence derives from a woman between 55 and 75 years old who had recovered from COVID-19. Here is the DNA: TGTGCCAGCAGCCAAACGGGACAGGGTTTAAATCAGCCCCAGCATTTT. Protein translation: CASSQTGQGLNQPQHF.